The 10 T cell receptor beta chains below all came from one sample that was sequenced in a study of blood T cell repertoires in COVID-19. Here immunoSEQ multiplex PCR was the method, and the copy in TCRdb shows in-frame clones only, minus some. The data hold approximately 52,000 clones, with about 85% observed a single time. Sequenced: peripheral blood. These receptors all stem from a woman aged 80 or over with acute or convalescent COVID-19.

This rearrangement joins TRBV6-2 or TRBV6-3 to TRBJ1-5; 10 bases align to TRBD1. The V segment lost 4 bases and the J segment 7 bases; nucleotides outside the gene matches: 10. This CDR3 has 16 amino acids. The germline V gene has CDR1 MNHEY and CDR2 SVGEGT. CDR3 loop: CASSLRDRGYAQPQHF. CDR3 nucleotide sequence: TGTGCCAGCAGTTTACGGGACAGGGGTTATGCACAGCCCCAGCATTTT.

This chain connects TRBV6-5 to TRBJ2-7; 7 positions agree with TRBD2. Trimming took 7 bases from V and 1 from J; bases not matched to a gene: 1. Per germline, CDR1 MNHEY and CDR2 SVGAGI. This CDR3 region has 12 residues. Here the CDR3 DNA reads TGTGCCAGCACGGGGGGATCCTACGAGCAGTACTTC. Translation gives CASTGGSYEQYF.

V usage is TRBV5-1 and J usage is TRBJ2-6, with 12 bases that match TRBD1. Germline trimming cut 4 bases from V and 2 bases from J; bases unmatched to any gene: 4. The CDR3 is made up of 17 amino acids. Germline assignment: CDR1 SGHRS and CDR2 YFSETQ. The DNA of the CDR3 is TGCGCCAGCAGCAACCGGGACAGGGGGCCTGGGGCCAACGTCCTGACTTTC. It encodes CASSNRDRGPGANVLTF.

The chain employs TRBV10-3 and TRBJ1-3; D may be TRBD1 (5 bases). Germline V gene sequence: CDR1 ENHRY, CDR2 SYGVKD. V dropped 0 bases and J dropped 8 bases, with 5 bases sitting between them. The CDR3 runs 12 residues. The CDR3 region is CAISESGDTIYF. The CDR3 DNA reads TGTGCCATCAGTGAGTCAGGGGACACCATATATTTT.

This rearrangement joins TRBV5-6 to TRBJ2-7, with TRBD2 as a possible D gene (5 bases). The CDR3 has 14 amino acids. Trimming left V 2 bases short and J 6 bases short, with 15 bases between. Germline lookup yields CDR1 SGHDT and CDR2 YYEEEE. The CDR3 loop is CASSFLTSEGEQYF. The CDR3 DNA follows: TGTGCCAGCAGCTTTCTTACCTCCGAGGGCGAGCAGTACTTC.

At least ten counts were recorded for this clone. J is TRBJ2-3 and V is TRBV5-1, with TRBD2 matching over 12 bases. Trimming removed 4 bases from V and 0 bases from J; junction bases left unmatched: 3. Germline CDR1 SGHRS, CDR2 YFSETQ. The length of the CDR3 is 16 residues. The CDR3 sequence is CASSGGLAGSTDTQYF. For the CDR3, the DNA is TGCGCCAGCAGCGGAGGACTAGCGGGAAGCACAGATACGCAGTATTTT.

The chain links TRBV6-4 to TRBJ2-7, with 9 bases matching TRBD1. With 0 bases clipped from V and 4 bases from J, the junction kept 4 bases outside the gene matches. CDR1 and CDR2 from the germline V gene are MRHNA and SNTAGT. The CDR3 is 15 residues long. The CDR3 is CASSDSFGQGYEQYF. In nucleotides, the CDR3 is TGTGCCAGCAGTGACTCTTTCGGACAGGGGTACGAGCAGTACTTC.

The chain has TRBV5-5 and TRBJ1-2; 10 bases agree with TRBD1. This CDR3 has 13 residues. V was clipped by 4 bases and J by 7 bases; unmatched bases: 4. The germline V gene encodes CDR1 SGHKS and CDR2 YYEKEE (reference sequence). The CDR3 sequence is CASSMTGGAGYTF. The CDR3 DNA follows: TGTGCCAGCAGCATGACAGGGGGCGCTGGCTACACCTTC. Full variable domain (outside the CDR3, taken from reference TRBV5-5 and TRBJ1-2): DAGVTQSPTHLIKTRGQQVTLRCSPISGHKSVSWYQQVLGQGPQFIFQYYEKEERGRGNFPDRFSARQFPNYSSELNVNALLLGDSALYLCASSMTGGAGYTFGSGTRLTVV.

This clone was detected only once. This rearrangement joins TRBV19 to TRBJ1-5; possibly TRBD1 for D (6 bases). There are 17 residues in the CDR3. Trimming left V 6 bases short and J 0 bases short, with 18 bases between. Germline loops: CDR1 LNHDA, CDR2 SQIVND (reference sequence). The CDR3: CASRKIGTTYSNQPQHF. The CDR3 nucleotides are TGTGCCAGTAGAAAAATCGGGACAACTTATAGCAATCAGCCCCAGCATTTT. Complete variable domain (other parts from reference TRBV19 and TRBJ1-5): DGGITQSPKYLFRKEGQNVTLSCEQNLNHDAMYWYRQDPGQGLRLIYYSQIVNDFQKGDIAEGYSVSREKKESFPLTVTSAQKNPTAFYLCASRKIGTTYSNQPQHFGDGTRLSIL.

This chain uses TRBV6-6 with TRBJ2-7; TRBD2 matches at 10 bases. Germline V gene data show CDR1 as MNHNY and CDR2 as SVGAGI (reference sequence). Trimming took 6 bases from V and 0 from J; bases not matched to a gene: 8. This CDR3 is built from 16 residues. The CDR3 is CASSSWLAGASYEQYF. DNA of the CDR3: TGTGCCAGCAGCTCCTGGCTAGCGGGGGCCTCCTACGAGCAGTACTTC.